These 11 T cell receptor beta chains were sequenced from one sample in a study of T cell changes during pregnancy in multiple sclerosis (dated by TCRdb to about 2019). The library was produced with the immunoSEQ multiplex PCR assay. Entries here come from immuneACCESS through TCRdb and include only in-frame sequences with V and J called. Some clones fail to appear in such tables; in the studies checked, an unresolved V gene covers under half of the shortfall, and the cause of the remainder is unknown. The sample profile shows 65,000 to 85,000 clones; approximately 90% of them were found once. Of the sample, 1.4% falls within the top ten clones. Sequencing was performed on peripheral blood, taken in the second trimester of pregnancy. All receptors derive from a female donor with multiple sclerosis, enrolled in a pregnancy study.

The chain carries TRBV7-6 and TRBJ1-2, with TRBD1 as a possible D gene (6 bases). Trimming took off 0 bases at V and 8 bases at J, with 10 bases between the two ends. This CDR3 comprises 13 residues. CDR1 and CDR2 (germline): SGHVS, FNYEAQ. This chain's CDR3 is CASSLAQGGGYTF. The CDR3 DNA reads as TGTGCCAGCAGCTTAGCACAGGGAGGGGGCTACACCTTC.

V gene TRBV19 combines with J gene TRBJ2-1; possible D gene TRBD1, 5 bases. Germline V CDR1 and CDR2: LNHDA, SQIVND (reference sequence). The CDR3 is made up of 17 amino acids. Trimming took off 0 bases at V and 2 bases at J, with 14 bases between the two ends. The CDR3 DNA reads TGTGCCAGTAGTATAGAAGGGGCATCCGTTGCCTACAATGAGCAGTTCTTC. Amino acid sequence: CASSIEGASVAYNEQFF.

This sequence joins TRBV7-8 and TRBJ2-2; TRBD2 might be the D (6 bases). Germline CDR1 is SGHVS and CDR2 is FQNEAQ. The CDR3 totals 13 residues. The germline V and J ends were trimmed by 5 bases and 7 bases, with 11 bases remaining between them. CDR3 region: CASSAAGIGELFF. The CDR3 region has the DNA TGTGCCAGCAGCGCTGCGGGAATCGGGGAGCTGTTTTTT. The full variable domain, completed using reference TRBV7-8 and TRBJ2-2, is GAGVSQSPRYKVAKRGQDVALRCDPISGHVSLFWYQQALGQGPEFLTYFQNEAQLDKSGLPSDRFFAERPEGSVSTLKIQRTQQEDSAVYLCASSAAGIGELFFGEGSRLTVL.

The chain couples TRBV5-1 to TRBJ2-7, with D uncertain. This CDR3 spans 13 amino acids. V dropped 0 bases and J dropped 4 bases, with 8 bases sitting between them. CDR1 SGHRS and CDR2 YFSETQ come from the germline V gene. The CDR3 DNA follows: TGCGCCAGCAGCTTGGATCTGGAGTACGAGCAGTACTTC. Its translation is CASSLDLEYEQYF.

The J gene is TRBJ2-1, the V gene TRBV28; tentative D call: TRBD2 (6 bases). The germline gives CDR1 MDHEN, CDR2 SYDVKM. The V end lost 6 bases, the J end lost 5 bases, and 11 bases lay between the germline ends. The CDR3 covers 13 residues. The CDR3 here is CASSRTGDNEQFF. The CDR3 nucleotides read TGTGCCAGCAGCCGCACGGGGGACAATGAGCAGTTCTTC.

Here the CDR3 DNA reads TGTGCCAGCAGCGCGATTGGGGGGACAGCCTATGGCTACACCTTC. This encodes CASSAIGGTAYGYTF. The chain has TRBV9 and TRBJ1-2; 7 nucleotides agree with TRBD1. The V and J ends lost 3 bases and 4 bases, in that order; junction bases with no gene match: 9. This CDR3 has 15 residues. CDR1 is SGDLS and CDR2 is YYNGEE in the germline V gene.

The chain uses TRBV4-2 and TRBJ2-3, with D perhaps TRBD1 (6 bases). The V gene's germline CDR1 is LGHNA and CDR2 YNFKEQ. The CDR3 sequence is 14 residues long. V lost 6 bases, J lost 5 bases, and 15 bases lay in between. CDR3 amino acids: CASRDTTGKDTQYF. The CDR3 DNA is TGTGCCAGCAGGGACACTACAGGGAAAGATACGCAGTATTTT.

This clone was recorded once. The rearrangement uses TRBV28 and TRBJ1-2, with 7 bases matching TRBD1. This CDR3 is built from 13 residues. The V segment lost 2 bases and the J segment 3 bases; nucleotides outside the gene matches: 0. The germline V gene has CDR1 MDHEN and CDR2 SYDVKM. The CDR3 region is CASSLTGDYGYTF. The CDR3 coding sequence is TGTGCCAGCAGTTTAACAGGGGACTATGGCTACACCTTC.

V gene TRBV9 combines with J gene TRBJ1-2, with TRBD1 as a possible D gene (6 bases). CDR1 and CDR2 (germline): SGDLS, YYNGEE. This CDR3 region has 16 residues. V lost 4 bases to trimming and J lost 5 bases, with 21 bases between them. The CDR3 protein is CASSPALDRKTYGYTF. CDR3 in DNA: TGTGCCAGCAGCCCCGCCCTGGACAGAAAGACTTATGGCTACACCTTC.

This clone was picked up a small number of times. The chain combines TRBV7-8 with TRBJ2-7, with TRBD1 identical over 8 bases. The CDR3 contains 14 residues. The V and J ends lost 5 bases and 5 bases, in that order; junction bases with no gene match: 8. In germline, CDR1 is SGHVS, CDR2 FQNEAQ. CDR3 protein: CASSPLRGRDEQYF. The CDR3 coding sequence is TGTGCCAGCAGCCCACTCAGGGGGCGCGACGAGCAGTACTTC.

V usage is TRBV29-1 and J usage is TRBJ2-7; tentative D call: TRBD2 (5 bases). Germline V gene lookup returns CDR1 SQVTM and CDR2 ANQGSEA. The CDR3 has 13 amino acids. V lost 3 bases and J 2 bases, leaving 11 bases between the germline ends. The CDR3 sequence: CSVEFGVTYEQYF. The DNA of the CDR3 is TGCAGCGTTGAGTTCGGGGTGACCTACGAGCAGTACTTC.